The clone carrying this TCR beta chain has a single count. The data originate from a study of radiotherapy plus CTLA-4 blockade in lung cancer. Sequenced by immunoSEQ multiplex PCR; TCRdb stores in-frame clones only, minus some. The sample lists about 14,000 clones; around 87% were seen once. The sequence derives from a human donor with non-small cell lung cancer that progressed on radiotherapy plus ipilimumab. Some clones in this sample may be carry-over from other donors' samples. Specimen: peripheral blood, collected from a patient treated with radiotherapy plus ipilimumab.

The CDR3 region is CASSQTTGVRTEAFF. CDR3 sequence (DNA): TGTGCCAGCAGCCAAACGACAGGGGTTAGAACTGAAGCTTTCTTT. The V call is TRBV5-6, the J call TRBJ1-1; 8 nucleotides agree with TRBD1. The V gene end was trimmed by 4 bases and the J gene end by 5 bases; junction bases not matched to a gene: 10. CDR3 length: 15 amino acids. Germline CDR1 is SGHDT and CDR2 is YYEEEE.